The TCR beta chain under discussion was sequenced for a study of cytomegalovirus exposure and HLA in healthy donors. About the research overall: Drawn from HLA-typed donors, about 85 million unique TCRs were held in an early data release.

This CDR3 is 15 amino acids long. Germline assignment: CDR1 SSHAT and CDR2 FNYEAQ (reference sequence). General observations from the study: CMV serostatus was the sole immune exposure data available. In presence/absence analyses, roughly uniform sequencing depth across donors was assumed. In vitro confirmation showed three CMV-associated chains to be CMV antigen specific.

PCR primers comprised 60 Vbeta and 13 Jbeta primers. Assay: immunoSEQ multiplex PCR; the TCRdb copy retains only in-frame clones and omits some. Among 200,000 or so clones, around 82% were seen once, and the ten largest hold around 0.27%. With respect to this clone: Antigen: not known. One end of the junction varies from germline; a read error may be responsible.

This chain uses TRBV7-7 with TRBJ2-5, with D unresolved. The clonotype comes from a boy under 18 in good health and CMV-seronegative. The sample was PBMCs. The CDR3 sequence is CASSAGSSREETQYF. DNA of the CDR3: TGTGCTAGCAGCGCCGGGTCGAGCCGAGAAGAGACCCAGTACTTC.